This passage covers 27 T cell receptor beta chains from one sample sequenced in a study of metastatic and nonmetastatic thyroid tumors. Every patient was untreated before thyroid surgery. TCRdb reprocessed the PCR reads via MiXCR. Of some 20,000 clones in the sample, roughly 22% were seen once. The specimen sequenced was tumor tissue. Source of these receptors: a female donor with papillary thyroid cancer or a benign thyroid nodule (not recorded which). Some clones in this sample may be carry-over from other donors' samples.

This clone was seen ten or more times. V and J are TRBV15 and TRBJ1-2; possibly TRBD1 for D (6 bases). Germline V gene lookup returns CDR1 LNHNV and CDR2 YYDKDF (reference sequence). This CDR3 spans 14 amino acids. The V end was cut by 0 bases, the J end by 5 bases, with 10 bases between. CDR3 in DNA: TGTGCCACCAGCAGAGAAGGGGGGGGATATGGCTACACCTTC. Encoded protein: CATSREGGGYGYTF.

This clone was picked up a small number of times. The chain employs TRBV5-8 and TRBJ2-7; D is unresolved. This CDR3 is 16 amino acids long. V was pared by 4 bases and J by 0 bases, with 17 bases between. In germline, CDR1 is SGHTS, CDR2 YDEGEE. CDR3 sequence (DNA): TGTGCCAGCAGCCCCCCCTTGGGCTCGAGCTCCTACGAGCAGTACTTC. Protein product: CASSPPLGSSSYEQYF. The full variable domain, rest sourced from reference TRBV5-8 and TRBJ2-7, is EAGVTQSPTHLIKTRGQQATLRCSPISGHTSVYWYQQALGLGLQFLLWYDEGEERNRGNFPPRFSGRQFPNYSSELNVNALELEDSALYLCASSPPLGSSSYEQYFGPGTRLTVT.

This clone showed up many times. This sequence joins TRBV12-5 and TRBJ1-5; D remains unclear. This CDR3 comprises 13 residues. The germline V and J ends were trimmed by 6 bases and 0 bases, with 6 bases remaining between them. Germline lookup yields CDR1 LGHNT and CDR2 FRNRAP. The CDR3 bases are TGTGCTAGTGGCCTGGATAGCAATCAGCCCCAGCATTTT. Translating it yields CASGLDSNQPQHF.

This chain links TRBV6-1 with TRBJ2-7, with D perhaps being TRBD1 or TRBD2 (5 bases each). The CDR3 consists of 15 residues. CDR1 and CDR2 from the germline V gene are MNHNS and SASEGT. V was pared by 6 bases and J by 5 bases, with 20 bases between. CDR3 region: CASRSGTYAGDEQYF. The CDR3 DNA reads TGTGCCAGCAGATCCGGGACCTATGCCGGGGACGAGCAGTACTTC.

This chain connects TRBV28 to TRBJ1-5; D not resolved. Germline CDR1 reads MDHEN; CDR2 reads SYDVKM. Trimming cost V 10 bases and J 2 bases, with 9 bases left between them. CDR3 length: 12 residues. CDR3 region: CATFTGNQPQHF. The CDR3 nucleotides are TGTGCCACTTTTACAGGCAATCAGCCCCAGCATTTT. The full variable domain, rest sourced from reference TRBV28 and TRBJ1-5, is DVKVTQSSRYLVKRTGEKVFLECVQDMDHENMFWYRQDPGLGLRLIYFSYDVKMKEKGDIPEGYSVSREKKERFSLILESASTNQTSMYLCATFTGNQPQHFGDGTRLSIL.

The chain is built from TRBV20-1 and TRBJ2-2; 8 bases map to TRBD1. The germline V gene encodes CDR1 DFQATT and CDR2 SNEGSKA (reference sequence). The CDR3 is 17 residues long. The V and J ends lost 0 bases and 1 base, in that order; junction bases with no gene match: 7. CDR3 DNA: TGCAGTGCTAGAGATTTTAGGGGGACAGGGAACACCGGGGAGCTGTTTTTT. This translates into CSARDFRGTGNTGELFF.

A few counts support this clone. V usage is TRBV20-1 and J usage is TRBJ1-6; TRBD1 agrees at 9 bases. Germline assignment: CDR1 DFQATT and CDR2 SNEGSKA (reference sequence). V was clipped by 5 bases and J by 8 bases; unmatched bases: 7. The length of the CDR3 is 14 residues. CDR3 residues: CSAWDRVPYSPLHF. The CDR3 region has the DNA TGCAGTGCTTGGGACAGGGTTCCGTATTCACCCCTCCACTTT.

This clone showed up many times. V and J are TRBV18 and TRBJ2-3; 8 bases agree with TRBD2. The junction had 10 bases not matched to a gene; V was cut back by 2 bases and J by 3 bases. This CDR3 is built from 17 residues. The germline gives CDR1 KGHSH, CDR2 LQKENI. Here the CDR3 reads CASSPSTGGRRTDTQYF. The CDR3 DNA reads TGTGCCAGCTCACCATCGACTGGCGGGAGGAGGACAGATACGCAGTATTTT.

This sequence joins TRBV28 and TRBJ1-1, with TRBD1 matching 12 bases. Trimming cost V 5 bases and J 1 base; bases outside gene matches: 2. CDR1 is MDHEN and CDR2 is SYDVKM in the germline V gene. The CDR3 runs to 15 residues. The CDR3 protein is CASSRDRGPNTEAFF. The CDR3 nucleotides are TGTGCCAGCAGTAGGGACAGGGGGCCGAACACTGAAGCTTTCTTT.

The V call is TRBV19, the J call TRBJ2-2; D unresolved. Germline CDR1 reads LNHDA; CDR2 reads SQIVND (reference sequence). Trimming removed 7 bases from V and 4 bases from J, with 13 bases in between. This CDR3 has 14 residues. Here the CDR3 reads CASTPQVSTGELFF. CDR3 sequence (DNA): TGTGCCAGTACCCCCCAGGTCAGCACCGGGGAGCTGTTTTTT.

This clone was observed a handful of times. Given a much more abundant clone one base away, this may be a read error. The rearrangement links TRBV24-1 to TRBJ2-1; 7 nucleotides match TRBD2. Germline CDR1 and CDR2: KGHDR and SFDVKD. CDR3 length: 17 residues. DNA for the CDR3: TGTGCCACCAGGCCCTCTAGCGGCCTAGCTGACTACAGTGAGCAGTTCTTC. Translated, it gives CATRPSSGLADYSEQFF.

This clone was seen more than once but under ten times. The rearrangement links TRBV10-3 to TRBJ2-3; D gene ambiguous. V shed 8 bases and J shed 2 bases, with 11 bases lying between them. Per the germline V gene, CDR1 is ENHRY and CDR2 is SYGVKD. The CDR3 loop spans 13 amino acids. The CDR3 loop is CAILGRPTDTQYF. CDR3 coding DNA: TGTGCCATCTTAGGGCGGCCCACAGATACGCAGTATTTT.

This clone was picked up a small number of times. The V call is TRBV7-2, the J call TRBJ2-1; D is unresolved. V was pared by 2 bases and J by 10 bases, with 9 bases between. Germline V lookup: CDR1 SGHTA, CDR2 FQGNSA. This CDR3 is 12 amino acids long. Here the CDR3 DNA reads TGTGCCAGCAGCTTACAGGTTTCAGAGCAGTTCTTC. Translated, it gives CASSLQVSEQFF.

The gene calls are TRBV2 and TRBJ1-3, with a tentative D call TRBD1 (5 bases). Germline V lookup: CDR1 SNHLY, CDR2 FYNNEI. Trimming left V 2 bases short and J 3 bases short, with 17 bases between. The CDR3 runs 17 residues. The CDR3 DNA reads as TGTGCCAGCAGTGAACTATCCCCTGGGGGTAGTGGAAACACCATATATTTT. It translates to CASSELSPGGSGNTIYF.

The chain has TRBV30 and TRBJ1-6; possibly TRBD1 for D (5 bases). Trimming took off 2 bases at V and 7 bases at J, with 12 bases between the two ends. The CDR3 covers 14 residues. Germline assignment: CDR1 GTSNPN and CDR2 SVGIG (reference sequence). CDR3 in amino acids: CAWSFGGENSPLHF. The CDR3 DNA reads TGTGCCTGGAGTTTCGGGGGGGAGAATTCACCCCTCCACTTT.

This chain uses TRBV3-1 with TRBJ2-3, with 7 bases lining up with TRBD2. CDR1 and CDR2 (germline): LGHDT, YNNKEL (reference sequence). After removal of 5 bases from V and 6 bases from J, the junction contained 17 bases not matched to a gene. The CDR3 is 17 amino acids. The CDR3 sequence: CASSFRAGSDFSDTQYF. The CDR3 coding sequence is TGTGCCAGCAGCTTCCGAGCGGGATCTGACTTTTCGGATACGCAGTATTTT.

This clone is medium-sized (0.01 to 0.1%) by share. The chain recombines TRBV20-1 with TRBJ2-7; D tentatively fits TRBD1 or TRBD2 (5 bases each). CDR1 and CDR2 (germline): DFQATT, SNEGSKA (reference sequence). Between the trimmed V and J ends, which lost 6 bases and 2 bases, there was a span of 14 bases. The length of the CDR3 is 13 residues. The CDR3 DNA reads TGCAGTGCCAAGGCAGGGAGCGCCTACGAGCAGTACTTC. Amino acid sequence: CSAKAGSAYEQYF.

This clone was seen a handful of times. The rearrangement joins TRBV7-2 to TRBJ1-6, with unresolved D. Trimming left V 8 bases short and J 8 bases short, with 16 bases between. CDR3 length: 14 amino acids. The germline gives CDR1 SGHTA, CDR2 FQGNSA. The CDR3 DNA sequence: TGTGCCAGCGGCTGGACGGGATTCCATTCACCCCTCCACTTT. It translates to CASGWTGFHSPLHF.

This clone was picked up a small number of times. A much bigger clone sits one base away, suggesting this may be a read error. This chain joins TRBV6-6 and TRBJ1-1, with TRBD1 identical over 7 bases. The CDR3 is 14 residues long. Germline V lookup: CDR1 MNHNY, CDR2 SVGAGI (reference sequence). Here the CDR3 reads CTSSYSAGGTEAFF. The CDR3 coding sequence is TGTACCAGCAGTTACTCGGCAGGGGGCACTGAAGCTTTCTTT.

The V gene is TRBV11-2, the J gene TRBJ1-2; no clear D gene. The CDR3 extends over 14 amino acids. Trimming removed 3 bases at V and 4 bases at J, with 12 bases between. CDR1 is SGHAT and CDR2 is FQNNGV in the germline V gene. The CDR3 DNA reads as TGTGCCAGCAGCTTTCAGGAAGCTATCTATGGCTACACCTTC. Protein: CASSFQEAIYGYTF. Looking up the rest from reference TRBV11-2 and TRBJ1-2 gives the full variable domain: EAGVAQSPRYKIIEKRQSVAFWCNPISGHATLYWYQQILGQGPKLLIQFQNNGVVDDSQLPKDRFSAERLKGVDSTLKIQPAKLEDSAVYLCASSFQEAIYGYTFGSGTRLTVV.

In its sample, this clone is medium-sized. The V call is TRBV11-3, the J call TRBJ2-2, with a possible D match to TRBD2 (5 bases). Germline V gives CDR1 SGHNT, CDR2 YENEEA. With 2 bases removed from V and 1 base from J, the gap between germline ends came to 14 bases. This CDR3 comprises 17 residues. The CDR3 protein is CASSLSSWERNTGELFF. CDR3 nucleotide sequence: TGTGCCAGCAGCTTATCTTCCTGGGAGCGGAACACCGGGGAGCTGTTTTTT.

Regarding this clone: This may arise from a read error, as a much more abundant clone is one base away. The chain employs TRBV11-2 and TRBJ2-1; 13 positions match TRBD2. The CDR3 runs 17 residues. CDR1 and CDR2 (germline): SGHAT, FQNNGV. The V gene end was trimmed by 2 bases and the J gene end by 15 bases; junction bases not matched to a gene: 16. For the CDR3, the DNA is TGTGCCAGCAGCTTATGTAAACGCGGACTAGCGGGAGTATCACCGTTCTTC. It codes for CASSLCKRGLAGVSPFF.

There are many counts of this clone. V usage is TRBV29-1 and J usage is TRBJ2-1; 7 bases match TRBD1. The CDR3 is 16 amino acids. Germline V CDR1 and CDR2: SQVTM, ANQGSEA. The junction had 5 bases not matched to a gene; V was cut back by 0 bases and J by 0 bases. This CDR3 reads CSVEDPDRVSYNEQFF. The CDR3 DNA follows: TGCAGCGTTGAAGACCCCGACAGGGTCTCCTACAATGAGCAGTTCTTC.

This clone was detected a few times. This chain links TRBV11-3 with TRBJ2-7; no firm D call. The germline V gene encodes CDR1 SGHNT and CDR2 YENEEA. The CDR3 contains 13 residues. Deletions cut 5 bases from V and 6 bases from J, with 14 bases between. The CDR3 spells CASSRGIAGEQYF. CDR3 in DNA: TGTGCCAGCAGCCGCGGCATAGCAGGCGAGCAGTACTTC.

The V call is TRBV20-1, the J call TRBJ2-3; 10 positions agree with TRBD2. Germline CDR1 reads DFQATT; CDR2 reads SNEGSKA (reference sequence). CDR3 size: 13 residues. Trimming at V came to 2 bases and at J to 4 bases, leaving 0 bases not matched to a gene. CDR3 nucleotides: TGCAGTGCTAGACTAGCGGGAGCAGATACGCAGTATTTT. This encodes CSARLAGADTQYF.

This clone is categorized as medium-sized. The chain carries TRBV3-1 and TRBJ2-7, with a tentative D call TRBD1 (5 bases). Germline V gives CDR1 LGHDT, CDR2 YNNKEL (reference sequence). This CDR3 comprises 13 residues. V was pared by 4 bases and J by 3 bases, with 10 bases between. The CDR3 DNA reads TGTGCCAGCAGCCTGGGGCCTGTCTACGAGCAGTACTTC. Amino acids: CASSLGPVYEQYF.

The chain couples TRBV7-2 to TRBJ2-7, with 12 bases lining up with TRBD2. V dropped 1 base and J dropped 4; count of bases not matched to a gene: 2. The germline gives CDR1 SGHTA, CDR2 FQGNSA. This CDR3 contains 15 residues. The chain's CDR3 is CASSLGGTSGYEQYF. CDR3 nucleotides: TGTGCCAGCAGCTTAGGTGGGACTAGCGGGTACGAGCAGTACTTC.